The sequence of this T cell receptor (beta chain) was determined in a study of blood T cells in healthy people across ages. PCR was performed a second time for about 7 to 11 cycles using a sample-barcoded 5' primer and a J-beta primer mix. TCRdb re-called the 5' RACE reads through MiXCR, storing one row per CDR3 protein. Counted here are fewer than 800,000 distinct CDR3 sequences, about 30% occurring once; the ten biggest clones make up roughly 14%. Total RNA extracted from each sample amounted to at least 6 micrograms. V dropped 1 base and J dropped 2; count of bases not matched to a gene: 3. The length of the CDR3 is 16 residues. Germline loops: CDR1 SGHRS, CDR2 YFSETQ. Notes on the study in general: Naive and antigen-experienced cells could not be conclusively compared, given unsorted PBMCs.

This clonotype was found a few times. Antigen unknown. The source is a woman of 80 years or more in good health. The rearrangement links TRBV5-1 to TRBJ2-2; 9 nucleotides align to TRBD2. The sample consisted of blood. The CDR3 nucleotides are TGCGCCAGCAGCTTGTTGCGGGGGGGCAACACCGGGGAGCTGTTTTTT. It yields the protein CASSLLRGGNTGELFF.